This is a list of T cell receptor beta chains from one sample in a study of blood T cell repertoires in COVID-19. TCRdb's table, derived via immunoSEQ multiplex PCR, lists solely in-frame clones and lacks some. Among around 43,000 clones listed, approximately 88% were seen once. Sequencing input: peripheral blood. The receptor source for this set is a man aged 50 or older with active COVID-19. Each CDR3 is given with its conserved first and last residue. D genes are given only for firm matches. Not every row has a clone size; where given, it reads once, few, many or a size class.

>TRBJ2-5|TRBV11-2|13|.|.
CASSLDRVRTQYF
TGTGCCAGCAGCTTAGATCGGGTTAGGACCCAGTACTTC
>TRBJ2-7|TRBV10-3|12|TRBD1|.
CAISGTGGEQYF
TGTGCCATCAGTGGAACAGGGGGCGAGCAGTACTTC
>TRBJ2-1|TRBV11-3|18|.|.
CASSPRRQGGVSYNEQFF
TGTGCCAGCAGCCCCCGCCGGCAGGGAGGTGTATCCTACAATGAGCAGTTCTTC
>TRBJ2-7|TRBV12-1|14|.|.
CASSLLAVSYEQYF
TGTGCCAGCAGCCTCTTAGCTGTCTCCTACGAGCAGTACTTC
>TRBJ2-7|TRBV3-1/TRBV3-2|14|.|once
CASSPRDFPYEQYF
TGTGCCAGCAGCCCCCGGGACTTCCCCTACGAGCAGTACTTC
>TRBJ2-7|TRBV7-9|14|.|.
CASSLASSSYEQYF
TGTGCCAGCAGCTTAGCGTCCAGCTCCTACGAGCAGTACTTC
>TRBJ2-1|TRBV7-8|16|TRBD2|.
CASSSSGTSGYNEQFF
TGTGCCAGCAGCTCTTCCGGGACTAGCGGCTACAATGAGCAGTTCTTC
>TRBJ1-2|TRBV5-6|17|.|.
CASTAGQGPVVGYGYTF
TGTGCCAGCACGGCTGGCCAGGGCCCCGTGGTAGGCTATGGCTACACCTTC
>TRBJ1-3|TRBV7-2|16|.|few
CASSSPRTPSGNTIYF
TGTGCCAGCAGCTCACCCCGGACACCTTCTGGAAACACCATATATTTT
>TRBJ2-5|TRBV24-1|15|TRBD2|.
CATSDPGGGRETQYF
TGTGCCACCAGTGATCCGGGAGGGGGGCGAGAGACCCAGTACTTC
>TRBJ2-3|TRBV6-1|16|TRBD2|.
CASSGLAAEATDTQYF
TGTGCCAGCAGTGGACTAGCGGCAGAAGCCACAGATACGCAGTATTTT
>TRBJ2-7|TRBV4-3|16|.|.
CASSQGADSPSYEQYF
TGCGCCAGCAGCCAAGGCGCCGACAGTCCATCCTACGAGCAGTACTTC
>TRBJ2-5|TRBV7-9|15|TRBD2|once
CASSLGRGGVETQYF
TGTGCCAGCAGCTTAGGGCGGGGGGGCGTCGAGACCCAGTACTTC